Shown below are 25 T cell receptor beta chains from a single sample sequenced in a study of cytomegalovirus exposure and HLA in healthy donors. The data were produced by immunoSEQ multiplex PCR, yet TCRdb's version contains in-frame clones alone and is incomplete. The data show under 250,000 clones, approximately 87% seen once. Sequencing was performed on PBMCs. The receptors were gathered from a woman in her late teens or twenties in good health and CMV-seronegative.

The gene calls are TRBV30 and TRBJ1-5; the D is unclear. The CDR3 sequence is 14 residues long. Per the germline V gene, CDR1 is GTSNPN and CDR2 is SVGIG (reference sequence). V was cut by 2 bases and J by 0 bases, with 8 bases left in between. CDR3 coding DNA: TGTGCCTGGAGTTCCGGGCTTAGCAATCAGCCCCAGCATTTT. This translates into CAWSSGLSNQPQHF.

This chain connects TRBV5-3 to TRBJ1-5; 7 bases match TRBD1. TRBV5-3 falls under the ORF class, with uncertain function. Trimming cost V 4 bases and J 0 bases; bases outside gene matches: 19. The CDR3 loop spans 20 amino acids. In DNA, the CDR3 is TGTGCCAGAAGCCAAGACCCGGGACAGAGGACACTGTGTAGCAATCAGCCCCAGCATTTT. Its translation: CARSQDPGQRTLCSNQPQHF.

The rearrangement links TRBV10-3 to TRBJ2-2; 8 bases line up with TRBD1. Germline CDR1 ENHRY, CDR2 SYGVKD. CDR3 length: 15 amino acids. Trimming cost V 6 bases and J 3 bases; bases outside gene matches: 6. Here the CDR3 DNA reads TGTGCCATCAGGCCCGGGACAGGCTACACCGGGGAGCTGTTTTTT. Translation gives CAIRPGTGYTGELFF.

V usage is TRBV27 and J usage is TRBJ2-3, with TRBD2 identical over 8 bases. After removal of 5 bases from V and 0 bases from J, the junction contained 7 bases not matched to a gene. CDR1 is MNHEY and CDR2 is SMNVEV in the germline V gene (reference sequence). This CDR3 has 16 amino acids. The CDR3 nucleotides are TGTGCCAGCAGTATACTAGCGGCACCTAGCACAGATACGCAGTATTTT. As protein: CASSILAAPSTDTQYF.

V usage is TRBV9 and J usage is TRBJ1-6, with TRBD1 matching 7 bases. The CDR3 spans 15 residues. Germline-derived CDR1 and CDR2 are SGDLS and YYNGEE. J was trimmed by 7 bases and V by 2 bases; bases with no gene match: 6. In nucleotides, the CDR3 is TGTGCCAGCAGCGTTGGACAGGTAGGGAATTCACCCCTCCACTTT. Its protein is CASSVGQVGNSPLHF.

This clone was recorded once. The rearrangement uses TRBV4-2 and TRBJ1-1, with 9 bases that match TRBD1. This CDR3 is built from 12 residues. From germline, CDR1 is LGHNA and CDR2 YNFKEQ. J gave up 10 bases and V 0 bases, and 0 bases lay outside the gene matches. CDR3 sequence reads: CASSQETGGAFF. As DNA, the CDR3 is TGTGCCAGCAGCCAAGAGACAGGGGGAGCTTTCTTT.

The chain carries TRBV2 and TRBJ1-4, with a weak D call TRBD1 (6 bases). The germline V and J ends were trimmed by 9 bases and 2 bases, with 10 bases remaining between them. Germline V gene lookup returns CDR1 SNHLY and CDR2 FYNNEI. The CDR3 totals 13 residues. Here the CDR3 DNA reads TGTGCCAGTGCAGGGGACACTAATGAAAAACTGTTTTTT. This translates into CASAGDTNEKLFF.

This clone is a singleton in its sample. The chain uses TRBV5-1 and TRBJ2-7; 9 bases match TRBD1. Losses at the gene ends were 3 bases for V and 5 bases for J; bases not matched to a gene: 3. This CDR3 is 13 amino acids long. Germline V CDR1 and CDR2: SGHRS, YFSETQ. The CDR3, as DNA: TGCGCCAGCAGCTGGACAGGGGAGGACGAGCAGTACTTC. Residues: CASSWTGEDEQYF. Based on the CDR3 plus reference TRBV5-1 and TRBJ2-7, the full variable domain is KAGVTQTPRYLIKTRGQQVTLSCSPISGHRSVSWYQQTPGQGLQFLFEYFSETQRNKGNFPGRFSGRQFSNSRSEMNVSTLELGDSALYLCASSWTGEDEQYFGPGTRLTVT.

The rearrangement links TRBV25-1 to TRBJ1-1; D is undetermined. This CDR3 has 18 residues. CDR1 is MGHDK, CDR2 SYGVNS, per germline. The V gene lost 0 bases and the J gene lost 4 bases, with 21 bases spanning the gap. In DNA form, the CDR3 reads TGTGCCAGCAGTGAATACTTCATAGACCCTATCGAAGGCACTGAAGCTTTCTTT. Protein: CASSEYFIDPIEGTEAFF.

This clone was observed a few times. The gene calls are TRBV4-1 and TRBJ1-3, with D hard to call. The CDR3 contains 13 residues. The germline V gene encodes CDR1 MGHRA and CDR2 YSYEKL. Trimming stripped 0 bases from V and 5 bases from J, with 5 bases between. The CDR3 loop reads CASSQDRRNTIYF. DNA for the CDR3: TGCGCCAGCAGCCAAGATCGTAGAAACACCATATATTTT.

This chain links TRBV5-1 with TRBJ1-2, with D unresolved. Germline assignment: CDR1 SGHRS and CDR2 YFSETQ. This CDR3 spans 12 amino acids. Deletions cut 1 base from V and 5 bases from J, with 6 bases between. CDR3 sequence (DNA): TGCGCCAGCAGCTTGCAAGGGTATGGCTACACCTTC. Encoded protein: CASSLQGYGYTF.

The chain is built from TRBV13 and TRBJ2-1, with D unresolved. CDR3 length equals 14 residues. The V gene lost 5 bases and the J gene lost 2 bases, with 10 bases spanning the gap. Germline V gives CDR1 PRHDT, CDR2 FYEKMQ (reference sequence). The chain's CDR3 is CASSPPRTYNEQFF. In DNA, the CDR3 is TGTGCCAGCAGCCCCCCTCGGACCTACAATGAGCAGTTCTTC.

This clone appeared a single time. The J gene is TRBJ1-1, the V gene TRBV6-6; D may be TRBD1 (6 bases). The CDR3 consists of 13 residues. V gave up 6 bases and J gave up 3 bases, with 11 bases separating them. The germline gives CDR1 MNHNY, CDR2 SVGAGI (reference sequence). The CDR3 nucleotides are TGTGCCAGCAGGACAGGAGTAGACACTGAAGCTTTCTTT. Its translation: CASRTGVDTEAFF.

The chain combines TRBV11-2 with TRBJ2-1; no clear D. CDR1 and CDR2 from the germline V gene are SGHAT and FQNNGV. V lost 2 bases and J 6 bases, leaving 5 bases between the germline ends. This CDR3 is 12 amino acids long. CDR3 residues: CASSLLGNEQFF. DNA of the CDR3: TGTGCCAGCAGCTTACTAGGCAATGAGCAGTTCTTC.

The chain employs TRBV2 and TRBJ1-4, with D tentatively TRBD1 (5 bases). Germline-derived CDR1 and CDR2 are SNHLY and FYNNEI. V lost 7 bases and J 4 bases, leaving 19 bases between the germline ends. The CDR3 has 16 residues. The CDR3 here is CASTQYQQDNNEKLFF. CDR3 in DNA: TGTGCCAGCACCCAATACCAACAGGACAATAATGAAAAACTGTTTTTT.

The DNA for the CDR3 is TGTGCCAGCAGCGTAGGGGGAGGGAGGGAGGCCCAGTACTTC. Protein: CASSVGGGREAQYF. V gene TRBV9 combines with J gene TRBJ2-5; 7 bases line up with TRBD2. The germline V gene encodes CDR1 SGDLS and CDR2 YYNGEE. V trimming: 0 bases; J trimming: 9 bases; junction bases outside the gene matches: 8. This CDR3 is 14 amino acids long.

This rearrangement joins TRBV2 to TRBJ1-4; tentatively, D is TRBD1 (5 bases). The CDR3 loop spans 13 amino acids. V was clipped by 7 bases and J by 5 bases, with 11 bases between them. Germline CDR1 and CDR2: SNHLY and FYNNEI. The CDR3 sequence: CASNDRGNEKLFF. CDR3 DNA sequence: TGTGCCAGCAATGACCGGGGGAATGAAAAACTGTTTTTT.

The chain has TRBV5-4 and TRBJ1-2; the D gene is possibly TRBD1 (5 bases). Per germline, CDR1 SGHNT and CDR2 YYREEE (reference sequence). The CDR3 contains 14 residues. V was pared by 5 bases and J by 6 bases, with 17 bases between. The CDR3 protein is CASRRVSGPDGYTF. The CDR3 DNA sequence: TGTGCCAGCAGACGGGTCTCAGGGCCCGATGGCTACACCTTC.

This chain links TRBV6-1 with TRBJ1-2; D gene ambiguous. V was clipped by 5 bases and J by 8 bases, with 15 bases between them. Germline V gene lookup returns CDR1 MNHNS and CDR2 SASEGT. The length of the CDR3 is 13 residues. The CDR3 nucleotides read TGTGCCAGCAGTTCGGACGGGCTCCGAGGCTACACCTTC. It is translated as CASSSDGLRGYTF.

The chain joins TRBV10-3 to TRBJ1-2; no clear D gene. V was pared by 0 bases and J by 4 bases, with 18 bases between. The germline V gene has CDR1 ENHRY and CDR2 SYGVKD. This CDR3 is 17 amino acids long. This chain's CDR3 is CAISESLAAALSYGYTF. The CDR3 DNA follows: TGTGCCATCAGTGAGTCCCTGGCAGCCGCCCTCTCCTATGGCTACACCTTC.

The chain combines TRBV15 with TRBJ2-7; D uncertain. Germline V gene data show CDR1 as LNHNV and CDR2 as YYDKDF (reference sequence). CDR3 length equals 16 residues. Trimming removed 0 bases from V and 5 bases from J, with 17 bases in between. The DNA for the CDR3 is TGTGCCACCAGCAGAGATCGCCATCGGATCTACCACGAGCAGTACTTC. Protein: CATSRDRHRIYHEQYF.

The chain uses TRBV9 and TRBJ2-7; 10 nucleotides line up with TRBD2. The length of the CDR3 is 14 residues. CDR1 is SGDLS, CDR2 YYNGEE, per germline. V was pared by 3 bases and J by 5 bases, with 5 bases of the junction left unmatched. DNA for the CDR3: TGTGCCAGCAGCGGTAGCGGGGGGATGAACGAGCAGTACTTC. It translates to CASSGSGGMNEQYF.

The V call is TRBV27, the J call TRBJ1-4; D is undetermined. This CDR3 has 14 residues. Germline V CDR1 and CDR2: MNHEY, SMNVEV (reference sequence). Trimming cost V 6 bases and J 5 bases, with 13 bases left between them. The CDR3 DNA sequence: TGTGCCAGCAGCCGGACGGACGACAATGAAAAACTGTTTTTT. This translates into CASSRTDDNEKLFF.

There are a few counts of this clone. The CDR3 nucleotides are TGTGCCAGCAGCGGAGGGACTAGCGGCTGGGAGCAGTTCTTC. It encodes CASSGGTSGWEQFF. The chain joins TRBV7-9 to TRBJ2-1; 11 bases are a match to TRBD2. Germline CDR1 and CDR2: SEHNR and FQNEAQ (reference sequence). CDR3 length: 14 residues. The V segment lost 5 bases and the J segment 10 bases; nucleotides outside the gene matches: 7.

The chain joins TRBV5-4 to TRBJ2-3; 8 bases align to TRBD1. This CDR3 has 17 residues. CDR1 and CDR2 from the germline V gene are SGHNT and YYREEE (reference sequence). Trimming removed 0 bases from V and 5 bases from J; junction bases left unmatched: 11. CDR3 coding DNA: TGTGCCAGCAGCTTGGAGTCAGTGACAGGGGTTATAGATACGCAGTATTTT. It encodes CASSLESVTGVIDTQYF. Combining the CDR3 with reference TRBV5-4 and TRBJ2-3 gives the whole variable domain ETGVTQSPTHLIKTRGQQVTLRCSSQSGHNTVSWYQQALGQGPQFIFQYYREEENGRGNFPPRFSGLQFPNYSSELNVNALELDDSALYLCASSLESVTGVIDTQYFGPGTRLTVL.